Described below is a single T cell receptor (beta chain) sequence and its context. Its antigen is undetermined. This specimen comes from a study of cytomegalovirus exposure and HLA in healthy donors. Study outcomes and limitations: High sensitivity and specificity were reportedly achieved when the classifier diagnosed cytomegalovirus status.

The PCR made use of 60 Vbeta and 13 Jbeta primers. Method: immunoSEQ multiplex PCR; TCRdb's copy keeps in-frame clones and lacks some. The data show approximately 160,000 clones, about three quarters seen once. Germline V gene data show CDR1 as SNHLY and CDR2 as FYNNEI. The CDR3 runs 12 residues. Trimming took off 4 bases at V and 0 bases at J, with 3 bases between the two ends. The chain couples TRBV2 to TRBJ2-5; D remains unclear. Input material: PBMCs. This receptor was obtained from a female donor in good health and CMV-seronegative. Here the CDR3 DNA reads TGTGCCAGCAGTGCGTACCAAGAGACCCAGTACTTC. It codes for CASSAYQETQYF.